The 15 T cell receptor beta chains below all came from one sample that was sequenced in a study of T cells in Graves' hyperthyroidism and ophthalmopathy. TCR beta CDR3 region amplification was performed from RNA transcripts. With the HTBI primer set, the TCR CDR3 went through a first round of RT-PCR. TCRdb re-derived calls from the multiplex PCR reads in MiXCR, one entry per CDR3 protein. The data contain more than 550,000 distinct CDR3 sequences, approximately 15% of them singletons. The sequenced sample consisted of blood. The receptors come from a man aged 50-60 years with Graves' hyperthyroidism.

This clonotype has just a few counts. As DNA, the CDR3 is TGCGCCAGCAGCCAAGATCGATTAGGGTTTATGCGCAATCAGCCCCAGCATTTT. The encoded protein is CASSQDRLGFMRNQPQHF. The V and J genes are TRBV4-1 and TRBJ1-5; no clear D. Trimming removed 0 bases from V and 2 bases from J, with 17 bases in between. Germline lookup yields CDR1 MGHRA and CDR2 YSYEKL. The CDR3 spans 18 residues.

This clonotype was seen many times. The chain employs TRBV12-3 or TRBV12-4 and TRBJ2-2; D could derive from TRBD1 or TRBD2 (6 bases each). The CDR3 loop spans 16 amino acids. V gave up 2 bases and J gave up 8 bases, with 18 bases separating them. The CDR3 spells CASSLPGAGVSGELFF. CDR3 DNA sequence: TGTGCCAGCAGTTTACCGGGGGCAGGGGTCTCAGGGGAGCTGTTTTTT.

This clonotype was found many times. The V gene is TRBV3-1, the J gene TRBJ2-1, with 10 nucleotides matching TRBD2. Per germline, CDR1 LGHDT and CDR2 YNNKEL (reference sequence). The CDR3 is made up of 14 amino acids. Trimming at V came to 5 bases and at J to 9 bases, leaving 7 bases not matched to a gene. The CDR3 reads CASSAPGLAIEQFF. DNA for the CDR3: TGTGCCAGCAGCGCTCCGGGACTAGCGATTGAGCAGTTCTTC.

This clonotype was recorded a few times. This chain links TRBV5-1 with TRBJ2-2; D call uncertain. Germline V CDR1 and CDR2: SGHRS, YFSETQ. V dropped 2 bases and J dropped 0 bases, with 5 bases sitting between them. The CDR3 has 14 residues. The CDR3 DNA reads TGCGCCAGCAGCTTCCAACCGAACACCGGGGAGCTGTTTTTT. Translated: CASSFQPNTGELFF.

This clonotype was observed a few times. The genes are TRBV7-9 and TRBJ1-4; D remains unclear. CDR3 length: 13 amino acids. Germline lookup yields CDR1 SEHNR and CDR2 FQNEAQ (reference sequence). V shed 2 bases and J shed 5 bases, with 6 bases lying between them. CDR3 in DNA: TGTGCCAGCAGCTTACAGGAAAATGAAAAACTGTTTTTT. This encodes CASSLQENEKLFF.

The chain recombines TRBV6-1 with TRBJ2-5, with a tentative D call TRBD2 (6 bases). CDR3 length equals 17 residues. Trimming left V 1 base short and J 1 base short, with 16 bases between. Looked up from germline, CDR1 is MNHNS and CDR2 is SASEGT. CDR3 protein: CASSEVGASVPQETQYF. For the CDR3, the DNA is TGTGCCAGCAGTGAAGTGGGAGCTAGCGTTCCCCAAGAGACCCAGTACTTC.

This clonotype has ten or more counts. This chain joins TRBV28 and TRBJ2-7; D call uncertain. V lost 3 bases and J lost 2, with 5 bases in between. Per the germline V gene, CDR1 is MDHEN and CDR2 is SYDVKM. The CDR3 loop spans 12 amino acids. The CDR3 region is CASSLSAYEQYF. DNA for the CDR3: TGTGCCAGCAGTTTGTCGGCCTACGAGCAGTACTTC.

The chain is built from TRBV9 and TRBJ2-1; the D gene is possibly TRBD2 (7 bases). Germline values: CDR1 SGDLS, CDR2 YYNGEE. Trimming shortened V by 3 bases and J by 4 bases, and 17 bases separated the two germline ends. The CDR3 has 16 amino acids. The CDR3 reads CASSEGRGGSYNEQFF. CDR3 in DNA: TGTGCCAGCAGCGAGGGGAGGGGGGGCTCGTACAATGAGCAGTTCTTC.

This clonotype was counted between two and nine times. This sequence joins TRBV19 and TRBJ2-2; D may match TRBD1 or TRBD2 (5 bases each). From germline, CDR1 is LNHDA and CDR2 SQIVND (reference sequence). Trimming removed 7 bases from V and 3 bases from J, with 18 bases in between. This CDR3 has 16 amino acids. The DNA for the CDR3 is TGTGCCAGTACCCCCCCGTTCGAGGGGCACACCGGGGAGCTGTTTTTT. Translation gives CASTPPFEGHTGELFF.

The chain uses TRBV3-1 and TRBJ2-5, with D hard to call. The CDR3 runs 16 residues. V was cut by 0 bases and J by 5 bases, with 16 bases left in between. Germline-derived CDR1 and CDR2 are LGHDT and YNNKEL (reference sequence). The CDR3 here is CASSQDLSLPWETQYF. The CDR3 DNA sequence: TGTGCCAGCAGCCAAGATCTTAGTCTACCCTGGGAGACCCAGTACTTC.

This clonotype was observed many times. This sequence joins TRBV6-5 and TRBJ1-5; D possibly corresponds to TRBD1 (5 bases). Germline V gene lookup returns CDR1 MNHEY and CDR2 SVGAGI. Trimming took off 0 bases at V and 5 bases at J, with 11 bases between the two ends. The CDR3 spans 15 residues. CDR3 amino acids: CASSYSAREYQPQHF. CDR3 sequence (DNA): TGTGCCAGCAGTTACTCTGCCAGGGAGTATCAGCCCCAGCATTTT.

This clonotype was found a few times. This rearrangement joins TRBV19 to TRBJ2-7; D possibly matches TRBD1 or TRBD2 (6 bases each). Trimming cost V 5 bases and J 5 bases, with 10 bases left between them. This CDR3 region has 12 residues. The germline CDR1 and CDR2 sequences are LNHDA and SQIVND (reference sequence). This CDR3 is CASSEGGDEQYF. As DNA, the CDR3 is TGTGCCAGTAGTGAGGGGGGCGACGAGCAGTACTTC.

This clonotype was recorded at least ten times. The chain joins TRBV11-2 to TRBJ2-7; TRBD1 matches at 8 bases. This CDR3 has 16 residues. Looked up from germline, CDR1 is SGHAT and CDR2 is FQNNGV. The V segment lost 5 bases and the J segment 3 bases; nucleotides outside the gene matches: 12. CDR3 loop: CASSTLRGQEVYEQYF. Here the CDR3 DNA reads TGTGCCAGCAGCACACTCAGGGGACAGGAAGTCTACGAGCAGTACTTC.

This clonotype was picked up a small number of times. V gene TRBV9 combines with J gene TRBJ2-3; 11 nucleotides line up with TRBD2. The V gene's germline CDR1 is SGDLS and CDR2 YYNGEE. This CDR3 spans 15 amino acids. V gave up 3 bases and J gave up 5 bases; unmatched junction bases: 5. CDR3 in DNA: TGTGCCAGCAGCGCACTAGCGGGAGTGAGAGATACGCAGTATTTT. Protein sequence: CASSALAGVRDTQYF.

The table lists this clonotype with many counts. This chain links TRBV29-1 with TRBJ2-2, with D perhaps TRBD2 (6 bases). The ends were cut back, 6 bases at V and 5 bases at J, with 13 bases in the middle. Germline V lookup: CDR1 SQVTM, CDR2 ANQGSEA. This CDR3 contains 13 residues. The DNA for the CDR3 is TGCAGCGTAGAGGGAGGATGGACCGGGGAGCTGTTTTTT. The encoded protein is CSVEGGWTGELFF.